Reported below is one T cell receptor beta chain. The entry originates in a study of shared clonotypes between healthy human individuals. The table came from immunoSEQ multiplex PCR; TCRdb's copy has only in-frame clones and leaves some out. The sample holds nearly 1 million clones; 76% are singletons and the top ten take approximately 1.5%. The length of the CDR3 is 13 residues. V was clipped by 2 bases and J by 4 bases, with 7 bases between them. In germline, CDR1 is MNHEY, CDR2 SVGAGI. The specimen was memory CD4+ T cells sorted from blood. Subset defined: CD45RA-negative fraction. This clonotype originated in a young man in good health. V and J are TRBV6-5 and TRBJ2-3; D remains ambiguous. The chain's CDR3 is CASSYDGPDTQYF. The CDR3, as DNA: TGTGCCAGCAGTTACGACGGTCCAGATACGCAGTATTTT.